A single sample is the source of the 26 T cell receptor beta chains below, sequenced in a study of blood T cell repertoires in COVID-19. Some clones are missing from TCRdb's copy, which holds only in-frame ones; the method was immunoSEQ multiplex PCR. Of approximately 290,000 clones in the sample, 80% to 90% were seen once. Sequencing used PBMCs or T cells enriched from blood (not recorded which). The receptors originated from a young woman who had recovered from COVID-19.

This clone showed up just once. The chain joins TRBV7-3 to TRBJ2-1; D perhaps matches TRBD1 (5 bases). Germline V gene sequence: CDR1 SGHTA, CDR2 FQGTGA. With 2 bases removed from V and 6 bases from J, the gap between germline ends came to 8 bases. CDR3 length: 13 residues. CDR3 residues: CASSLSGPNEQFF. The CDR3 DNA reads as TGTGCCAGCAGCTTATCAGGGCCCAATGAGCAGTTCTTC.

V usage is TRBV12-5 and J usage is TRBJ2-1; tentative D call: TRBD1 (6 bases). The CDR3 extends over 15 amino acids. Per germline, CDR1 LGHNT and CDR2 FRNRAP. With 2 bases removed from V and 7 bases from J, the gap between germline ends came to 15 bases. In DNA form, the CDR3 reads TGTGCTAGTGGTTTGATAATAGGGACACTTAATGAGCAGTTCTTC. Translated, it gives CASGLIIGTLNEQFF. Using reference TRBV12-5 and TRBJ2-1 for the parts outside the CDR3, the full variable domain is DARVTQTPRHKVTEMGQEVTMRCQPILGHNTVFWYRQTMMQGLELLAYFRNRAPLDDSGMPKDRFSAEMPDATLATLKIQPSEPRDSAVYFCASGLIIGTLNEQFFGPGTRLTVL.

The chain employs TRBV27 and TRBJ2-3; 14 bases line up with TRBD2. Germline V CDR1 and CDR2: MNHEY, SMNVEV (reference sequence). Unmatched junction bases numbered 12, after V lost 2 bases and J lost 2 bases. The CDR3 sequence is 20 residues long. This CDR3 reads CASSLTPPVGLAGDTDTQYF. CDR3 nucleotide sequence: TGTGCCAGCAGTTTAACCCCTCCCGTGGGACTAGCGGGGGACACAGATACGCAGTATTTT.

This chain connects TRBV19 to TRBJ1-4, with D perhaps TRBD1 (5 bases). CDR1 and CDR2 (germline): LNHDA, SQIVND (reference sequence). The V end lost 7 bases, the J end lost 7 bases, and 19 bases lay between the germline ends. The CDR3 is made up of 15 amino acids. The CDR3 nucleotides are TGTGCCAGTACCTCGGGACTCCCGCAGGGTGAAAAACTGTTTTTT. It translates to CASTSGLPQGEKLFF.

V gene TRBV2 combines with J gene TRBJ2-5, with D perhaps TRBD1 (6 bases). The CDR3 contains 16 residues. Trimming removed 6 bases from V and 5 bases from J, with 22 bases in between. CDR1 and CDR2 from the germline V gene are SNHLY and FYNNEI. In DNA, the CDR3 is TGTGCCAGCAGCGACCGGAGGACAGCAGTTGGGGAGACCCAGTACTTC. As protein: CASSDRRTAVGETQYF.

The rearrangement joins TRBV6-8 to TRBJ1-4; D is unresolved. CDR1 is MNHGY and CDR2 is SAAAGT in the germline V gene. The CDR3 contains 18 residues. Trimming stripped 2 bases from V and 0 bases from J, with 16 bases between. In DNA form, the CDR3 reads TGTGCCAGCAGTTACAGGGCCCAGGAGGCGGCAACTAATGAAAAACTGTTTTTT. Residues: CASSYRAQEAATNEKLFF.

This clone was observed a single time. This chain uses TRBV3-1 (or the pseudogene TRBV3-2) with TRBJ2-1, with D tentatively TRBD2 (5 bases). The CDR3 has 11 amino acids. Trimming removed 4 bases from V and 12 bases from J, with 10 bases in between. Germline lookup yields CDR1 LGHDT and CDR2 YNNKEL (reference sequence). CDR3 region: CASSLLGSQFF. CDR3 nucleotides: TGTGCCAGCAGCCTACTAGGTTCGCAGTTCTTC.

The rearrangement joins TRBV5-1 to TRBJ1-4; possible D gene TRBD1, 5 bases. Trimming removed 1 base from V and 6 bases from J, with 13 bases in between. Per germline, CDR1 SGHRS and CDR2 YFSETQ. The CDR3 has 15 amino acids. CDR3 protein: CASSLSGRVDEKLFF. In DNA form, the CDR3 reads TGCGCCAGCAGCTTGAGTGGCAGGGTAGATGAAAAACTGTTTTTT. The whole variable domain, remainder taken from reference TRBV5-1 and TRBJ1-4, is KAGVTQTPRYLIKTRGQQVTLSCSPISGHRSVSWYQQTPGQGLQFLFEYFSETQRNKGNFPGRFSGRQFSNSRSEMNVSTLELGDSALYLCASSLSGRVDEKLFFGSGTQLSVL.

The chain has TRBV5-6 and TRBJ1-6, with 9 positions matching TRBD1. The trim removed 3 bases at V and 9 bases at J, leaving 4 bases unmatched. There are 14 residues in the CDR3. Germline CDR1 is SGHDT and CDR2 is YYEEEE. CDR3 in amino acids: CASSWDRETSPLHF. Here the CDR3 DNA reads TGTGCCAGCAGCTGGGACAGGGAGACTTCACCCCTCCACTTT.

The gene calls are TRBV13 and TRBJ1-1; D possibly corresponds to TRBD1 (6 bases). Deletions cut 4 bases from V and 8 bases from J, with 11 bases between. Germline V gene data show CDR1 as PRHDT and CDR2 as FYEKMQ (reference sequence). This CDR3 is 12 amino acids long. CDR3 loop: CASSYRQVEAFF. The CDR3 bases are TGTGCCAGCAGCTACCGACAGGTCGAAGCTTTCTTT.

The chain uses TRBV30 and TRBJ2-7; the D gene is possibly TRBD1 (6 bases). The CDR3 totals 14 residues. V was trimmed by 8 bases and J by 4 bases, leaving 21 bases between them. Germline values: CDR1 GTSNPN, CDR2 SVGIG (reference sequence). The chain's CDR3 is CAGRQVPDFYEQYF. Written as DNA, the CDR3 is TGTGCCGGACGACAGGTCCCCGATTTTTACGAGCAGTACTTC.

This sequence joins TRBV28 and TRBJ1-3; the D is unclear. Trimming removed 5 bases at V and 4 bases at J, with 18 bases between. This CDR3 has 16 amino acids. The germline V gene has CDR1 MDHEN and CDR2 SYDVKM. The CDR3 bases are TGTGCCAGCAGTAGTGGCTGGGCGGGATTGGGAAACACCATATATTTT. It is translated as CASSSGWAGLGNTIYF.

The CDR3 DNA follows: TGTGCCAGCAGCCCCAGGGGGCACCTTAACACCGGGGAGCTGTTTTTT. Protein: CASSPRGHLNTGELFF. This chain links TRBV5-4 with TRBJ2-2; 8 nucleotides align to TRBD1. CDR3 length equals 16 residues. Germline V CDR1 and CDR2: SGHNT, YYREEE (reference sequence). Trimming cost V 4 bases and J 2 bases; bases outside gene matches: 7.

The J gene is TRBJ1-1, the V gene TRBV15; perhaps TRBD1 as D (6 bases). Germline assignment: CDR1 LNHNV and CDR2 YYDKDF (reference sequence). Trimming took off 0 bases at V and 10 bases at J, with 15 bases between the two ends. There are 14 residues in the CDR3. CDR3 in DNA: TGTGCCACCAGCAGAGATAGGGGGAAATTAGGAGCTTTCTTT. Its translation is CATSRDRGKLGAFF.

This chain joins TRBV24-1 and TRBJ2-5, with 7 bases fitting TRBD2. This CDR3 contains 13 residues. With V trimmed by 9 bases and J by 5 bases, 8 bases remained unmatched. Germline assignment: CDR1 KGHDR and CDR2 SFDVKD. The CDR3, as DNA: TGTGCCACCGCTAGAAGCGGGGCGGAGACCCAGTACTTC. Residues: CATARSGAETQYF.

The chain is built from TRBV18 and TRBJ2-2; D gene unclear. The V end was cut by 0 bases, the J end by 6 bases, with 5 bases between. The V gene's germline CDR1 is KGHSH and CDR2 LQKENI. The CDR3 has 13 residues. The CDR3 loop is CASSPPIAGELFF. The CDR3 DNA sequence: TGTGCCAGCTCACCACCGATAGCCGGGGAGCTGTTTTTT.

V usage is TRBV15 and J usage is TRBJ2-7; TRBD2 aligns across 9 bases. The CDR3 sequence is 19 residues long. V was clipped by 0 bases and J by 0 bases; unmatched bases: 12. Per germline, CDR1 LNHNV and CDR2 YYDKDF (reference sequence). CDR3 nucleotides: TGTGCCACCAGCAGAGAGGGAAGGTTAGCGGGAGACCTCTCCTACGAGCAGTACTTC. This encodes CATSREGRLAGDLSYEQYF.

This clone was seen only a few times. J is TRBJ1-2 and V is TRBV12-3 or TRBV12-4; weak D call: TRBD1 (5 bases). The CDR3 extends over 11 amino acids. Trimming left V 6 bases short and J 7 bases short, with 9 bases between. CDR3 nucleotide sequence: TGTGCCAGCAGCCAGGGATTTGGCTACACCTTC. It is translated as CASSQGFGYTF.

The rearrangement links TRBV5-4 to TRBJ1-2, with D uncertain. Per germline, CDR1 SGHNT and CDR2 YYREEE (reference sequence). This CDR3 has 12 amino acids. The ends were cut back, 2 bases at V and 5 bases at J, with 7 bases in the middle. CDR3 in amino acids: CASSFGKYGYTF. DNA for the CDR3: TGTGCCAGCAGCTTCGGGAAGTATGGCTACACCTTC.

This chain uses TRBV6-5 with TRBJ2-7; D is ambiguous. Trimming took off 5 bases at V and 2 bases at J, with 4 bases between the two ends. There are 11 residues in the CDR3. Looked up from germline, CDR1 is MNHEY and CDR2 is SVGAGI. The CDR3 sequence is CASSQTYEQYF. In DNA, the CDR3 is TGTGCCAGCAGTCAAACCTACGAGCAGTACTTC.

V gene TRBV25-1 combines with J gene TRBJ2-2, with 7 bases fitting TRBD1. The germline V gene encodes CDR1 MGHDK and CDR2 SYGVNS. With V trimmed by 3 bases and J by 0 bases, 4 bases remained unmatched. The CDR3 totals 16 residues. The CDR3: CASSERQGSNTGELFF. DNA of the CDR3: TGTGCCAGCAGTGAGCGACAGGGTTCGAACACCGGGGAGCTGTTTTTT.

The J gene is TRBJ1-4, the V gene TRBV15, with 8 nucleotides matching TRBD1. V lost 3 bases to trimming and J lost 3 bases; unmatched junction nucleotides: 9. Germline CDR1 reads LNHNV; CDR2 reads YYDKDF (reference sequence). The CDR3 length is 17 residues. The CDR3 sequence is CATSSPGQVTSNEKLFF. DNA for the CDR3: TGTGCCACCAGCAGCCCGGGACAGGTGACCTCTAATGAAAAACTGTTTTTT.

J is TRBJ1-1 and V is TRBV3-1 (or the pseudogene TRBV3-2); D is uncertain. The CDR3 is made up of 15 amino acids. V shed 4 bases and J shed 0 bases, with 12 bases lying between them. Germline CDR1 is LGHDT and CDR2 is YNNKEL (reference sequence). CDR3 sequence reads: CASSLRSRVNTEAFF. The CDR3 bases are TGTGCCAGCAGCCTCCGCTCCCGGGTGAACACTGAAGCTTTCTTT.

The chain joins TRBV7-9 to TRBJ2-2, with 15 positions matching TRBD2. This CDR3 region has 17 residues. Trimming removed 5 bases from V and 7 bases from J; junction bases left unmatched: 8. CDR1 and CDR2 from the germline V gene are SEHNR and FQNEAQ (reference sequence). CDR3 loop: CASSRTSGGAGSGELFF. CDR3 DNA sequence: TGTGCCAGCAGCCGGACTAGCGGGGGGGCCGGCAGCGGGGAGCTGTTTTTT.

This chain uses TRBV9 with TRBJ2-3; a possible D gene is TRBD2 (6 bases). Germline CDR1 and CDR2: SGDLS and YYNGEE. The CDR3 is 16 amino acids. The V and J ends lost 0 bases and 4 bases respectively, with 15 bases between them. The CDR3 reads CASSVGVGGTADTQYF. CDR3 DNA sequence: TGTGCCAGCAGCGTAGGAGTAGGAGGGACCGCAGATACGCAGTATTTT.

The table lists this clone with a count of one. The chain employs TRBV6-5 and TRBJ2-1, with D possibly being TRBD2 (6 bases). Germline V gene data show CDR1 as MNHEY and CDR2 as SVGAGI. With 4 bases removed from V and 2 bases from J, the gap between germline ends came to 12 bases. The CDR3 runs to 15 residues. The CDR3 sequence is CASSFFGEAYNEQFF. The CDR3 coding sequence is TGTGCCAGCAGTTTCTTCGGGGAGGCCTACAATGAGCAGTTCTTC.